A single sample is the source of the 20 T cell receptor beta chains below, sequenced in a study of PD-1 blockade in classical Hodgkin lymphoma. The assay was immunoSEQ multiplex PCR, and TCRdb's table has in-frame clones only and misses some. Of fewer than 25,000 clones in the sample, more than 75% were seen once. With no exception, relapse followed autologous stem cell transplantation in all patients, and brentuximab vedotin exposure varied. The specimen comprised peripheral blood mononuclear cells (PBMCs), sampled at baseline. These receptors originate from a human donor with classical Hodgkin lymphoma.

This clone was observed once. The gene calls are TRBV6-1 and TRBJ1-5; tentative D call: TRBD1 (5 bases). Trimming cost V 4 bases and J 2 bases, with 12 bases left between them. CDR3 length: 15 amino acids. The germline gives CDR1 MNHNS, CDR2 SASEGT. The CDR3 sequence: CASSASGLGNQPQHF. The CDR3 DNA is TGTGCCAGCAGTGCATCAGGGTTGGGCAATCAGCCCCAGCATTTT.

The chain has TRBV7-2 and TRBJ1-2; TRBD1 might be the D (5 bases). The CDR3 sequence is 13 residues long. Trimming stripped 5 bases from V and 6 bases from J, with 13 bases between. Germline loops: CDR1 SGHTA, CDR2 FQGNSA. The CDR3 DNA sequence: TGTGCCAGCAGCCAGTCCTCCAGGGATGGCTACACCTTC. Amino acid sequence: CASSQSSRDGYTF.

This chain links TRBV5-1 with TRBJ2-3; D tentatively reads TRBD1 or TRBD2 (5 bases each). V was pared by 0 bases and J by 5 bases, with 10 bases between. This CDR3 region has 14 residues. The germline gives CDR1 SGHRS, CDR2 YFSETQ. Here the CDR3 DNA reads TGCGCCAGCAGCTTGGAAGAGGGGAGAGATACGCAGTATTTT. Protein sequence: CASSLEEGRDTQYF.

CDR3 amino acids: CASSRSGAPNEKLFF. CDR3 nucleotide sequence: TGTGCCAGCAGTCGGTCAGGTGCACCTAATGAAAAACTGTTTTTT. V gene TRBV6-5 combines with J gene TRBJ1-4; D is ambiguous. V lost 5 bases, J lost 3 bases, and 13 bases lay in between. The CDR3 is 15 amino acids. CDR1 is MNHEY, CDR2 SVGAGI, per germline.

J is TRBJ1-6 and V is TRBV5-1; unclear D gene. With 0 bases removed from V and 6 bases from J, the gap between germline ends came to 13 bases. The germline V gene encodes CDR1 SGHRS and CDR2 YFSETQ. The CDR3 length is 16 residues. The CDR3 DNA is TGCGCCAGCAGCTTGGCAGGCGGCGGATCTAATTCACCCCTCCACTTT. Its translation: CASSLAGGGSNSPLHF.

CDR3 region: CASSYGAGRVLFF. In nucleotides, the CDR3 is TGTGCCAGCAGTTACGGGGCAGGGAGGGTACTGTTTTTT. The chain carries TRBV6-5 and TRBJ2-2; 7 nucleotides align to TRBD2. V was pared by 2 bases and J by 14 bases, with 8 bases of the junction left unmatched. The CDR3 spans 13 residues. From germline, CDR1 is MNHEY and CDR2 SVGAGI.

The chain couples TRBV7-3 to TRBJ2-5, with no clear D. CDR1 SGHTA and CDR2 FQGTGA come from the germline V gene. This CDR3 spans 11 amino acids. The V and J ends lost 2 bases and 7 bases respectively, with 5 bases between them. The chain's CDR3 is CASSLVRTQYF. The CDR3 region has the DNA TGTGCCAGCAGCTTAGTGAGGACCCAGTACTTC.

The chain couples TRBV27 to TRBJ1-5; no reliable D call. This CDR3 spans 13 amino acids. Germline V lookup: CDR1 MNHEY, CDR2 SMNVEV (reference sequence). V gave up 2 bases and J gave up 7 bases, with 9 bases separating them. This chain's CDR3 is CASSLNARQPQHF. The CDR3 DNA follows: TGTGCCAGCAGTTTAAACGCAAGGCAGCCCCAGCATTTT.

V and J are TRBV2 and TRBJ2-5, with D unclear. Deletions cut 5 bases from V and 2 bases from J, with 9 bases between. The CDR3 is 13 residues long. The V gene's germline CDR1 is SNHLY and CDR2 FYNNEI. CDR3 DNA sequence: TGTGCCAGCAGTATCAACAGACAAGAGACCCAGTACTTC. This encodes CASSINRQETQYF.

The CDR3 DNA reads as TGTGCCAGCAGCTTTAGGAAGGGGGGCACAGATACGCAGTATTTT. Its translation is CASSFRKGGTDTQYF. This chain connects TRBV7-2 to TRBJ2-3; tentatively, D is TRBD1 (6 bases). Looked up from germline, CDR1 is SGHTA and CDR2 is FQGNSA. Trimming removed 3 bases from V and 1 base from J, with 11 bases in between. The CDR3 loop spans 15 amino acids.

This clone has just a few counts. The V and J genes are TRBV11-2 and TRBJ2-5; a weak D match, TRBD1 (6 bases). CDR3 size: 15 residues. The germline V and J ends were trimmed by 2 bases and 5 bases, with 15 bases remaining between them. Germline V gene data show CDR1 as SGHAT and CDR2 as FQNNGV. CDR3 protein: CASSLYNGGRETQYF. CDR3 coding DNA: TGTGCCAGCAGCTTATACAATGGGGGCCGGGAGACCCAGTACTTC.

The V and J genes are TRBV5-1 and TRBJ1-5; 10 bases line up with TRBD1. Germline V CDR1 and CDR2: SGHRS, YFSETQ. The CDR3 has 14 residues. V dropped 4 bases and J dropped 7; count of bases not matched to a gene: 5. This CDR3 is CASSPGTGEQPQHF. The CDR3 nucleotides are TGCGCCAGCAGCCCAGGGACAGGGGAACAGCCCCAGCATTTT.

V is TRBV7-9 and J is TRBJ2-1; 10 nucleotides align to TRBD2. The CDR3 is 14 residues long. V was clipped by 5 bases and J by 6 bases; unmatched bases: 4. CDR1 and CDR2 from the germline V gene are SEHNR and FQNEAQ (reference sequence). The chain's CDR3 is CASSRASGGNEQFF. The DNA of the CDR3 is TGTGCCAGCAGCCGCGCTAGCGGGGGCAATGAGCAGTTCTTC.

The chain employs TRBV10-1 and TRBJ1-1; perhaps TRBD1 as D (5 bases). The germline V gene has CDR1 WNHNN and CDR2 SYGVQD (reference sequence). The CDR3 has 18 amino acids. V lost 0 bases, J lost 0 bases, and 17 bases lay in between. This CDR3 is CASSESRGDGDMNTEAFF. CDR3 nucleotides: TGCGCCAGCAGTGAGTCGAGAGGGGATGGCGACATGAACACTGAAGCTTTCTTT.

The rearrangement joins TRBV7-8 to TRBJ1-5; no reliable D call. Germline CDR1 SGHVS, CDR2 FQNEAQ. The CDR3 is made up of 12 amino acids. V gave up 4 bases and J gave up 5 bases, with 6 bases separating them. CDR3 protein: CASSSFDQPQHF. The CDR3 DNA reads TGTGCCAGCAGCTCCTTCGATCAGCCCCAGCATTTT.

The rearrangement links TRBV10-3 to TRBJ2-3, with 11 bases lining up with TRBD1. Looked up from germline, CDR1 is ENHRY and CDR2 is SYGVKD. V shed 6 bases, J shed 2 bases, and the junction held 7 bases outside the gene matches. There are 16 residues in the CDR3. The DNA of the CDR3 is TGTGCCATCAGACCCGGGACAGGGGGTAACACAGATACGCAGTATTTT. Its translation is CAIRPGTGGNTDTQYF.

The chain joins TRBV29-1 to TRBJ1-4, with 9 positions matching TRBD1. Germline V gene sequence: CDR1 SQVTM, CDR2 ANQGSEA. The V segment lost 7 bases and the J segment 8 bases; nucleotides outside the gene matches: 5. The CDR3 has 12 amino acids. DNA for the CDR3: TGCAGCGGGGGACAGGGCGGAGAAAAACTGTTTTTT. Its protein is CSGGQGGEKLFF. The full variable domain, with the rest looked up from reference TRBV29-1 and TRBJ1-4, is SAVISQKPSRDICQRGTSLTIQCQVDSQVTMMFWYRQQPGQSLTLIATANQGSEATYESGFVIDKFPISRPNLTFSTLTVSNMSPEDSSIYLCSGGQGGEKLFFGSGTQLSVL.

The CDR3 DNA sequence: TGTGCCACCAGGGTTGGTGGATTAGACTACGAGCAGTACTTC. Encoded protein: CATRVGGLDYEQYF. The V gene is TRBV6-5, the J gene TRBJ2-7; D might be TRBD1 (5 bases). From germline, CDR1 is MNHEY and CDR2 SVGAGI. V dropped 10 bases and J dropped 3 bases, with 19 bases sitting between them. This CDR3 is built from 14 residues.

This rearrangement joins TRBV7-2 to TRBJ2-7; D assignment may be TRBD1 or TRBD2 (5 bases each). V was clipped by 6 bases and J by 6 bases, with 15 bases between them. Germline CDR1 reads SGHTA; CDR2 reads FQGNSA. The CDR3 length is 13 residues. CDR3 DNA: TGTGCCAGCAGTACCGTTGGGACGGCCGAGCAGTACTTC. Its protein product is CASSTVGTAEQYF. The full variable domain, its missing parts supplied by reference TRBV7-2 and TRBJ2-7, is GAGVSQSPSNKVTEKGKDVELRCDPISGHTALYWYRQSLGQGLEFLIYFQGNSAPDKSGLPSDRFSAERTGGSVSTLTIQRTQQEDSAVYLCASSTVGTAEQYFGPGTRLTVT.

V is TRBV5-5 and J is TRBJ1-1; D ambiguous. V was clipped by 4 bases and J by 3 bases, with 7 bases between them. CDR1 is SGHKS and CDR2 is YYEKEE in the germline V gene (reference sequence). The CDR3 is 12 residues long. In nucleotides, the CDR3 is TGTGCCAGCAGCAGACGAGACACTGAAGCTTTCTTT. Residues: CASSRRDTEAFF.